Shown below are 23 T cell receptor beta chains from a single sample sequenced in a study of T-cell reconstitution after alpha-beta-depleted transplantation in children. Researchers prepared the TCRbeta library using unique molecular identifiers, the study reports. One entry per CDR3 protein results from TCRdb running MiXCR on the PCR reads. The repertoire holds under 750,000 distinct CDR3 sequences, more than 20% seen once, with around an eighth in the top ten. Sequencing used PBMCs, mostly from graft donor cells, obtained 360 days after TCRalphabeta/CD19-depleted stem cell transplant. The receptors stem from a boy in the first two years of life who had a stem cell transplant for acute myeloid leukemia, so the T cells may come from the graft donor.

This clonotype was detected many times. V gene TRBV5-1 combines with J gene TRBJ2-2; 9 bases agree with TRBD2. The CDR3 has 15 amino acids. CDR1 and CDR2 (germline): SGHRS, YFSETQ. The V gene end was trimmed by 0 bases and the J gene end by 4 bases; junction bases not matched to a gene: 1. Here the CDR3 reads CASSLASGATGELFF. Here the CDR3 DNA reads TGCGCCAGCAGCTTGGCTAGCGGGGCCACCGGGGAGCTGTTTTTT.

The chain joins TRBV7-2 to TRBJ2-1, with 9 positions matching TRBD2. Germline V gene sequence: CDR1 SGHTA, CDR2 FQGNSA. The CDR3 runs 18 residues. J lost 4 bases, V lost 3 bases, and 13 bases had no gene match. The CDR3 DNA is TGTGCCAGCAGCTTCTCGGCCCGAGCGGGGGGCTCATACAATGAGCAGTTCTTC. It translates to CASSFSARAGGSYNEQFF. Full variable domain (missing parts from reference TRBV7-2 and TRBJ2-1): GAGVSQSPSNKVTEKGKDVELRCDPISGHTALYWYRQSLGQGLEFLIYFQGNSAPDKSGLPSDRFSAERTGGSVSTLTIQRTQQEDSAVYLCASSFSARAGGSYNEQFFGPGTRLTVL.

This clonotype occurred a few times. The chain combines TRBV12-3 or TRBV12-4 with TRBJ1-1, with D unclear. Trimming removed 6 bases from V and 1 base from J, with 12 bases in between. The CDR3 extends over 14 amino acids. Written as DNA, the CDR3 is TGTGCCAGCAGACTGGGCCAGACGAACACTGAAGCTTTCTTT. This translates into CASRLGQTNTEAFF.

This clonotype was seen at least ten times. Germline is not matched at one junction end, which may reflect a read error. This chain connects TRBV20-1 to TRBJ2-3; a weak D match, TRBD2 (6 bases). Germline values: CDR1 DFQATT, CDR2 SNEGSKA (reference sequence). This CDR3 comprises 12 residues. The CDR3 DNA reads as TGCAGTGATAGACGGAGCGGGGATACGCAGTATTTT. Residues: CSDRRSGDTQYF.

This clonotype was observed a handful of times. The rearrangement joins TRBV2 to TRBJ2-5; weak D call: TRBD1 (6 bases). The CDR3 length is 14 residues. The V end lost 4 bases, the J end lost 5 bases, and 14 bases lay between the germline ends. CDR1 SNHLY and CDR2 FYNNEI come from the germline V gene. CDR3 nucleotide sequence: TGTGCCAGCAGTGCTGGACAGATGGGGGAGACCCAGTACTTC. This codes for CASSAGQMGETQYF.

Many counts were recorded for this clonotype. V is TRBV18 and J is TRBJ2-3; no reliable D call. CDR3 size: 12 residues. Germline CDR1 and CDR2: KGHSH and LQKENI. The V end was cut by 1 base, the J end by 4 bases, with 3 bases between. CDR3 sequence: CASSPRADTQYF. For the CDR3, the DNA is TGTGCCAGCTCACCACGGGCAGATACGCAGTATTTT.

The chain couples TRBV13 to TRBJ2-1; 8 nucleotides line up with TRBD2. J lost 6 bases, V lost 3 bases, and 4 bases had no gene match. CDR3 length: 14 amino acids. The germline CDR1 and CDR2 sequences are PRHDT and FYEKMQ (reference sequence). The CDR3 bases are TGTGCCAGCAGCTTCGGGACTAGTGCCAATGAGCAGTTCTTC. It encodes CASSFGTSANEQFF.

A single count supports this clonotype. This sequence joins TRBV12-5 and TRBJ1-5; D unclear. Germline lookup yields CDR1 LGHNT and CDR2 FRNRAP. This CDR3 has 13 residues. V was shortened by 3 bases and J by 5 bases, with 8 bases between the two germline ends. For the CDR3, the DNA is TGTGCTAGTGGTTTAGGGCAGTATCAGCCCCAGCATTTT. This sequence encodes CASGLGQYQPQHF.

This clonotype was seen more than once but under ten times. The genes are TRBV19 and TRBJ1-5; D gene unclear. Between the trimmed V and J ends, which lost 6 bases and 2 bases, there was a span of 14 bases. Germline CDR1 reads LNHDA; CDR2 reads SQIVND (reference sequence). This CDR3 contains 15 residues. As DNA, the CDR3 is TGTGCCAGTAGAGGAGGGAGCGTACGCAATCAGCCCCAGCATTTT. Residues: CASRGGSVRNQPQHF.

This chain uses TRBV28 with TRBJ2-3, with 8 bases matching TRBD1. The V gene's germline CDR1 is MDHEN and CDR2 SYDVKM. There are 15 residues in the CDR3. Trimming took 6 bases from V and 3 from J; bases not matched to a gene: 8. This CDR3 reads CASSLPQGATDTQYF. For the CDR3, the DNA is TGTGCCAGCAGCTTACCCCAGGGGGCAACAGATACGCAGTATTTT.

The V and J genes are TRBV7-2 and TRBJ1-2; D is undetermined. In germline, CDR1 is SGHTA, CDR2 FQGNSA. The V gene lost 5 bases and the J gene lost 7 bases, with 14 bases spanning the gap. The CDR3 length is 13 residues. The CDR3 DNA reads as TGTGCCAGCAGCCTATCGGTTGTTACTGGCTACACCTTC. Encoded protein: CASSLSVVTGYTF.

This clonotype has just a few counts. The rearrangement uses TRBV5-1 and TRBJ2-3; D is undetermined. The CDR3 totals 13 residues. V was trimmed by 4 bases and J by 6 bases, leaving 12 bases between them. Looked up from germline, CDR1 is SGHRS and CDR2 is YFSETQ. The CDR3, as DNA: TGCGCCAGCAGCCCCCTCACGGCGGATACGCAGTATTTT. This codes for CASSPLTADTQYF.

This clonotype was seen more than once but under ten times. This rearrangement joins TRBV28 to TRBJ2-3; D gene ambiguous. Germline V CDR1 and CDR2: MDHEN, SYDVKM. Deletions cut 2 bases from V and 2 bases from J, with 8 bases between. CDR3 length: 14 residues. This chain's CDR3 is CASSLPDYTDTQYF. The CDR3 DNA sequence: TGTGCCAGCAGTTTACCGGATTACACAGATACGCAGTATTTT.

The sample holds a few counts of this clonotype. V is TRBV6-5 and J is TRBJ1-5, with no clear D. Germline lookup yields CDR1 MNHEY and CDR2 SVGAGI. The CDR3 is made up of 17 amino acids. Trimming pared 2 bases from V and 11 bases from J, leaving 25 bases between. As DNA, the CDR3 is TGTGCCAGCAGTTACGCAAAACTGACGGAGCTAGGTATAGCCCAGCATTTT. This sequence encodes CASSYAKLTELGIAQHF.

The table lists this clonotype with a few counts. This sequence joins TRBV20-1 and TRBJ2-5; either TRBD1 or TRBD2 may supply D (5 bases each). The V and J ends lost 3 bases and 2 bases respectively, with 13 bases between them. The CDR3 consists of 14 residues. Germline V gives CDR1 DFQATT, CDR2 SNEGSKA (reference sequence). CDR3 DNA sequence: TGCAGTGCTAGTTCCTCGGGGCCACAAGAGACCCAGTACTTC. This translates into CSASSSGPQETQYF.

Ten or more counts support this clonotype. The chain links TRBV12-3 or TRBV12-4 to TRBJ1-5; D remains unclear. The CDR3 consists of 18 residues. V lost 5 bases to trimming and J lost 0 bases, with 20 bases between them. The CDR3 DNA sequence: TGTGCCAGCAGTCTTACTACGGGCTACCGCTATAGCAATCAGCCCCAGCATTTT. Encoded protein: CASSLTTGYRYSNQPQHF.

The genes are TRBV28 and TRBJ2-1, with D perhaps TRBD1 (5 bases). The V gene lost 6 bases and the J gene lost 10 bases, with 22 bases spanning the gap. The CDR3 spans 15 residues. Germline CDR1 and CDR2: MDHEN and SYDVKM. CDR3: CASSQYRRLYREQFF. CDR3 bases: TGTGCCAGCAGCCAATATCGTAGACTCTACAGGGAGCAGTTCTTC.

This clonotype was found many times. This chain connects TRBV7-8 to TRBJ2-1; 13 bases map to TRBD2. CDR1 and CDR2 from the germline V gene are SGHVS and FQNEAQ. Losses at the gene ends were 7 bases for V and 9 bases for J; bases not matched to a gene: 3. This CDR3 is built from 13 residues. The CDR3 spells CASMRLAGGEQFF. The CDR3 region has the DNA TGTGCCAGCATGCGACTAGCGGGGGGTGAGCAGTTCTTC.

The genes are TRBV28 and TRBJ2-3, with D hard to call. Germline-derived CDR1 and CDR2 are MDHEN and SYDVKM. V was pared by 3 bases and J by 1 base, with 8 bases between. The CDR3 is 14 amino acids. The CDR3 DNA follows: TGTGCCAGCAGTTTCCACCTCGGCACAGATACGCAGTATTTT. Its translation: CASSFHLGTDTQYF.

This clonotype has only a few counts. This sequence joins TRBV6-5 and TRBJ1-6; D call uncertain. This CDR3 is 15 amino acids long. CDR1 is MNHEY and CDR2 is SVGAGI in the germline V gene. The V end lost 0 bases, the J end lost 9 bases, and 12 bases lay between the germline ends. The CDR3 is CASSYSQTIGSPLHF. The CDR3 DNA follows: TGTGCCAGCAGTTACTCTCAGACCATCGGTTCACCCCTCCACTTT.

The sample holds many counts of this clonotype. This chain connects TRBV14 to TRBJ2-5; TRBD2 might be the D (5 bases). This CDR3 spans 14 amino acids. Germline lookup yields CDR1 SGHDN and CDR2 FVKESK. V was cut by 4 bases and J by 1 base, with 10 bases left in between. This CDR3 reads CASSPTRVQETQYF. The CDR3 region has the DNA TGTGCCAGCAGCCCCACTAGAGTCCAAGAGACCCAGTACTTC.

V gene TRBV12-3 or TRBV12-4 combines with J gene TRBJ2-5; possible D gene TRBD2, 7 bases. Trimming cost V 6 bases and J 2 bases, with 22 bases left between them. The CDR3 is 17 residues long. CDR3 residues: CASSLGGAGVHQETQYF. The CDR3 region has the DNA TGTGCCAGCAGCTTGGGGGGGGCGGGGGTGCATCAAGAGACCCAGTACTTC.

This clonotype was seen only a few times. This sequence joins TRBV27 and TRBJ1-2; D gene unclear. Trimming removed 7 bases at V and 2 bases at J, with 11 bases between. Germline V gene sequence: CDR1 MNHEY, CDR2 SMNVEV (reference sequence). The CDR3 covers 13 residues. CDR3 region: CASKKAENYGYTF. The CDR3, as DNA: TGTGCCAGCAAAAAAGCGGAAAACTATGGCTACACCTTC.